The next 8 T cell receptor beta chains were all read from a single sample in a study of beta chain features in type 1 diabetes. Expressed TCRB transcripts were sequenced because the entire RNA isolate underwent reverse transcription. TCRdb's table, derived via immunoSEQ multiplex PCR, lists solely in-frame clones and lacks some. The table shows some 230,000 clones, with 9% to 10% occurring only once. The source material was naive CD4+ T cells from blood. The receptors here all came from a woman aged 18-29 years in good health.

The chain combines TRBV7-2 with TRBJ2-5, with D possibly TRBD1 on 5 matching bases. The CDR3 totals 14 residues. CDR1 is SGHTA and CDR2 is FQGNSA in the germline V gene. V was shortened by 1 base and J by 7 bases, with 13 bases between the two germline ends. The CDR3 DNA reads TGTGCCAGCAGCTTAGTATCCAGGGAAGGGACCCAGTACTTC. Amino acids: CASSLVSREGTQYF.

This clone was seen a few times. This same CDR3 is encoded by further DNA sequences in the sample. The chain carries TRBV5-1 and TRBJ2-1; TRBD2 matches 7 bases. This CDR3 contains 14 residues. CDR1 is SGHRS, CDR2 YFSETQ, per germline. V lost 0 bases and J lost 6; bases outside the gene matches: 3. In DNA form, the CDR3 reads TGCGCCAGCAGCTTGGGACTAGCCGGCAATGAGCAGTTCTTC. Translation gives CASSLGLAGNEQFF.

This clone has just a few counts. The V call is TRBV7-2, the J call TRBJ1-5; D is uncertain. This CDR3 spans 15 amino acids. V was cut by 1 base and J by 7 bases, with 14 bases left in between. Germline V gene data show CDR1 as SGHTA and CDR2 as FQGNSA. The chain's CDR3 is CASSLVGGPDQPQHF. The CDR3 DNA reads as TGTGCCAGCAGCTTAGTGGGAGGCCCAGACCAGCCCCAGCATTTT.

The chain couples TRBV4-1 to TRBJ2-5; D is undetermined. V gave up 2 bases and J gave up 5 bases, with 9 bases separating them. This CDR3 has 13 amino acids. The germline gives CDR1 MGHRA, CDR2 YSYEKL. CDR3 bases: TGCGCCAGCAGCCAACTAGTCCGGGAGACCCAGTACTTC. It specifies CASSQLVRETQYF.

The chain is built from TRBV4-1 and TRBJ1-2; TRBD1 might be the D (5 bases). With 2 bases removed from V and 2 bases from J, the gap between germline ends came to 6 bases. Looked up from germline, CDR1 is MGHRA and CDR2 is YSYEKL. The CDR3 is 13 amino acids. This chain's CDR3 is CASSQTGNYGYTF. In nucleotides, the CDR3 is TGCGCCAGCAGCCAAACAGGCAACTATGGCTACACCTTC.

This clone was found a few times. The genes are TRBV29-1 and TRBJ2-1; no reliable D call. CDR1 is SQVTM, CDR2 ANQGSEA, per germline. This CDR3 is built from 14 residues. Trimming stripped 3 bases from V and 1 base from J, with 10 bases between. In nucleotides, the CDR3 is TGCAGCGTTGAGGCGGTCCAGTCCTACAATGAGCAGTTCTTC. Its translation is CSVEAVQSYNEQFF.

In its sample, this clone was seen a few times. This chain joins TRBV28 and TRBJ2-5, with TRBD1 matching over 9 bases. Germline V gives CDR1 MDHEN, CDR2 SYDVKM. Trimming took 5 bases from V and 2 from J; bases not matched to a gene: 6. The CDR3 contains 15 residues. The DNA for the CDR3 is TGTGCCAGCAGTACCGTCGGGACAGGGCAAGAGACCCAGTACTTC. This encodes CASSTVGTGQETQYF. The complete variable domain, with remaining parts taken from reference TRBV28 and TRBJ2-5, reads DVKVTQSSRYLVKRTGEKVFLECVQDMDHENMFWYRQDPGLGLRLIYFSYDVKMKEKGDIPEGYSVSREKKERFSLILESASTNQTSMYLCASSTVGTGQETQYFGPGTRLLVL.

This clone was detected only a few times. The CDR3 coding sequence is TGTGCCAGCAGCTTCCAACAGGCCGGGGCCAACGTCCTGACTTTC. Translating it yields CASSFQQAGANVLTF. The chain joins TRBV5-4 to TRBJ2-6, with a tentative D call TRBD1 (5 bases). CDR1 and CDR2 from the germline V gene are SGHNT and YYREEE (reference sequence). The CDR3 is 15 amino acids. V was trimmed by 2 bases and J by 4 bases, leaving 10 bases between them.